This TCR beta chain was identified during a study of blood T cell repertoires in COVID-19. Study context: The study drew acute and convalescent COVID-19 samples from the United States, Italy and Spain.

This CDR3 region has 15 residues. V was clipped by 7 bases and J by 4 bases, with 17 bases between them. Germline assignment: CDR1 MDHEN and CDR2 SYDVKM. Libraries were prepared by immunoSEQ multiplex PCR; TCRdb keeps only in-frame clonotypes and omits some of them. The profile shows under 250,000 clones, about 86% of them singletons. This chain links TRBV28 with TRBJ1-3; D may be TRBD1 (6 bases). Source material: peripheral blood. This receptor was obtained from a woman aged 45-65 years with acute or convalescent COVID-19. CDR3 DNA sequence: TGTGCCAGCACGGTTGGGGGCGCATCGGGAAACACCATATATTTT. This translates into CASTVGGASGNTIYF. Together with reference TRBV28 and TRBJ1-3, the CDR3 gives the full variable domain: DVKVTQSSRYLVKRTGEKVFLECVQDMDHENMFWYRQDPGLGLRLIYFSYDVKMKEKGDIPEGYSVSREKKERFSLILESASTNQTSMYLCASTVGGASGNTIYFGEGSWLTVV.